This T cell receptor beta chain derives from a study of cytomegalovirus exposure and HLA in healthy donors (dated 2017 in TCRdb). As for the study more broadly: An earlier analysis of roughly 500 of the donors reported about 280 Gb of sequence data and 90 million to 120 million unique TCR beta sequences obtained from around 170 million T cells. An early release covering roughly 600 HLA-typed donors comprised about 300 gigabases of sequencing data and some 79 million unique TCR sequences. Of the 300 to 450 genotyped donors, roughly 76% were placed in the genetic ancestry cluster associated with self-reported Caucasian donors. The study aimed to test whether signatures of past pathogen exposure could be identified by cataloging public T cell receptors. The study profiled the T cell repertoires of fewer than 850 subjects by immunosequencing and related them to cytomegalovirus serostatus. Along with the roughly 700-subject first cohort, a separate validation cohort of around 120 different subjects was used. To predict cytomegalovirus infection status, the study brought together high-throughput TCR immunosequencing, statistical association of individual TCRs with disease status, and machine learning. A later analysis re-examined previously published TCR beta repertoires from roughly 650 donors and added high-resolution HLA genotyping to investigate patterns of TCR occurrence. Rather than drawing on any new phenotypic data, the later analysis identified candidate immune exposures from TCR beta sequences and the way those sequences occurred across donors. To decide whether each TCR beta V gene segment behaved as functional or pseudogenic, an earlier analysis of some 580 of the donors relied on high-throughput TCR beta sequencing. Donor age, sex, ethnicity and CMV serostatus were collected together with the repertoire data. A later genetic analysis used genome-wide SNP genotypes for about 60% of the 666 donors, treating that subset as a discovery cohort. Every discovery cohort repertoire had been produced on one sequencing platform. HLA typing covered class I and class II loci at four-digit resolution. Typing coverage varied by locus: about 629-630 donors for A, B, C, DRB1 and DQB1; under 550 for DQA1; about 600 for DPA1; 400 to 480 for DPB1. Roughly five DR-DQ haplotypes were handled as single units for association and clustering, since linkage in the cohort was strong. Across under 500 genotyped donors of the cohort, an average of 235,054 unique TCR beta nucleotide sequences per donor were sequenced, and 15% to 20% of those sequences were non-productive. The paper's findings and limits, for the study overall: A later analysis found that most CMV-associated TCR beta chains appeared HLA-restricted, with HLA associations seemingly driven largely by CMV exposure. Three of the identified cytomegalovirus-associated TCR beta chains were confirmed in vitro to be specific for cytomegalovirus antigens. A total of roughly 160 TCR beta chains were listed by the study as associated with cytomegalovirus. The earlier analysis of approximately 540 of the donors excluded roughly 17 rarely observed V segments, including chromosome 9 orphons, because counts were too low. According to a later analysis, TCR association rates differed among HLA loci, with DRB1 alleles showing the most associated TCRs and HLA-C alleles showing the fewest. A later analysis associated 16,951 TCR beta sequences with specific HLA alleles at a false discovery rate of 0.05. Because some donors lacked HLA typing at each locus, the association tests relied only on the typed subset. Across donors, most TCR sequences were observed very rarely, whereas some public TCRs were present in many individuals. According to the authors, the approach could potentially be generalized to other disease states and immunological phenotypes. V-gene and J-gene trimming of TCR beta chains was associated with a missense DCLRE1C variant in a later genetic analysis, and the association was replicated in an independent cohort. A later genetic analysis reported fewer N-insertions in productive TCRs among donors in an Asian-associated ancestry cluster than the roughly 690-donor mean. Because the 87-base-pair reads could not distinguish some IMGT-functional V segments, including TRBV6-2 and TRBV6-3, those segments were excluded. In an earlier analysis of fewer than 750 of the donors, most TCR beta V segments were observed in productive rearrangements about 90% or about 30% of the time, broadly matching IMGT annotations. Correlated functional status among segregating V segments might reflect linkage disequilibrium, but an unknown experimental factor could not be ruled out. Sequencing depth was assumed to be roughly uniform across donors in the presence/absence analyses, though that assumption may not hold. CMV serostatus was the only immune exposure information available for the cohort. According to a later analysis, parvovirus B19, influenza, CMV and Epstein-Barr virus appeared linked to several top co-occurrence clusters. Only TCR beta chains were sequenced in this cohort, and the absence of alpha or paired-chain data limited detectable features. The classifier was reported to diagnose cytomegalovirus status with high specificity and sensitivity in both the original and validation cohorts. A cluster of highly shared sequence variants was judged likely to be a technical artifact of the sequencing pipeline. A further reported finding was that TCR beta sequences accurately predicted the HLA-A and HLA-B alleles for most subjects in the first cohort. A later analysis found that HLA-associated TCR beta chains were more clonally expanded and had lower generation probabilities than equally common non-associated chains. Assigning TCR associations to individual alleles was difficult when HLA alleles, especially DR and DQ, strongly co-occurred.

Library creation used the immunoSEQ multiplex PCR assay. The multiplex PCR relied on a mix of 60 forward primers for TCR Vbeta segments and 13 reverse primers for TCR Jbeta segments. The CDR3 region of rearranged TCR beta genes was amplified from genomic DNA by a multiplex PCR assay. The amplified TCR beta libraries were sequenced on the Illumina HiSeq System as 87-base-pair reads. Processing in the source paper ran as follows. Across the 666 repertoires, a later analysis counted 78 million or so unique TCR beta chains, around 10 million of which were shared by at least two donors. Raw reads were error-corrected and collapsed into unique sequences by a nearest-neighbor algorithm in which closely related sequences were merged to remove PCR and sequencing errors. V, D and J gene segments were assigned by aligning CDR3 sequences to IMGT reference sequences. For a sequence to be retained, a match of at least six nucleotides was required to both a V gene segment and a J gene segment. A rearrangement was called productive if the CDR3 had no stop codons and remained in frame with V and J, and every other rearrangement was called non-productive. CDR3 was defined according to IMGT convention as the region running from the second conserved V-encoded cysteine to the conserved J-encoded phenylalanine. The earlier analysis of about 620 of the donors excluded sequences that lacked an unambiguous match to a single V gene segment. In an earlier analysis of 450 to 700 of the donors, V segments were called functional above 56.7% productive rearrangements and were called segregating when the between-donor standard deviation exceeded 5%. A statistical classification framework was built to diagnose cytomegalovirus status from the catalog of TCR beta chain sequences. A later analysis assigned V and J genes by comparing TCR nucleotide sequences with IMGT/GENE-DB human TR gene sequences. The TCRdist pipeline was used in a later analysis to assign CDR3 sequences and most-parsimonious VDJ recombination scenarios. In a later analysis, every TCR beta chain was defined by the combination of its CDR3 amino acid sequence and its V-gene family, and reads without a unique V-gene family were dropped. In a later analysis, around 650 highly shared, low-generation-probability nucleotide sequences were removed to address suspected cross-contamination and a sequencing artifact. A later analysis calculated a clonal expansion index for each public chain from normalized within-repertoire ranks of inferred template counts. In a later analysis, generation probabilities were computed with a VDJ recombination model fitted to out-of-frame rearrangements, and the resulting probabilities were checked against IGoR. A later analysis scored TCR-TCR, TCR-HLA and TCR-CMV co-occurrence with hypergeometric tests, applying a repertoire-size bias correction to TCR pairs. False discovery rates were estimated in a later analysis by permuting HLA or CMV assignments 20 times. In a later analysis, co-occurring TCRs were grouped with DBSCAN, and TCRdist sequence similarity was added when clustering was performed within HLA-allele-positive subsets. Repertoires with fewer than 30,000 or more than 120,000 public chains, plus five repertoires with anomalous nucleotide sharing, were excluded from co-occurrence clustering. What TCRdb holds here is the immuneACCESS table cut down to in-frame rearrangements. Part of the clones is not present; checked against another copy, under half of the missing clones reflect an unresolved V gene, and the others are unexplained. The V and J calls and the clone size are those of that table, but D and trimming were determined from the DNA. The sample records 150,000 to 200,000 clones, roughly 80% of which are singletons. The ten largest account for 1.7% of the sample.

V ends up 0 bases short and J 12 bases short, with an unmatched junction base count of 7. The CDR3, cysteine through phenylalanine, is 15 amino acids long. The read is trimmed to its CDR3 DNA, 45 bases read in frame from base 1. According to the germline V gene, CDR1 reads LGHNA and CDR2 reads YSLEER. This clone turned up a few times. Its antigen is still unknown. There are no base qualities to consult, and no much larger clone falls within one base. The cohort comprised 666 healthy bone marrow donors. At the time of sampling, every cohort member was nominally healthy, though immune exposures that went unrecorded were likely present. The donor tested CMV seronegative, placing the donor among the 350 or so seronegative members of the cohort. Every donor gave a peripheral blood sample, and the peripheral blood mononuclear cells from that sample were used for TCR beta sequencing. Genomic DNA extraction from the blood cell samples was performed with the Qiagen DNeasy Blood Extraction Kit.

The TCR originated in a woman younger than 35 in good health and CMV-seronegative. The chain links TRBV4-3 with TRBJ2-1; 11 bases in between match TRBD2. Source material: PBMCs. The DNA sequence is given as TGCGCCAGCAGCCAAGACGGGACTAGCGGTCTGTGGCAGTTCTTC. It translates to CASSQDGTSGLWQFF.